Each of the 19 T cell receptor beta chains below was sequenced from the same sample in a study of beta chain features in type 1 diabetes. Sequencing targeted expressed TCRB transcripts, as all isolated RNA had been reverse transcribed. The protocol was immunoSEQ multiplex PCR, while the TCRdb copy is restricted to in-frame clones and leaves out a portion. The sample contains under 200,000 clones, less than 9.5% of which appear only once. The specimen was central memory CD4+ T cells from blood. These receptors came from a woman between 18 and 29 years old in good health.

In its sample, this clone was seen a few times. This CDR3 is also generated by other DNA sequences in the sample. The V and J genes are TRBV7-2 and TRBJ1-1; D is possibly TRBD1 (5 bases). Germline-derived CDR1 and CDR2 are SGHTA and FQGNSA. Trimming left V 6 bases short and J 1 base short, with 9 bases between. The CDR3 is made up of 13 amino acids. CDR3 DNA sequence: TGTGCCAGCAGTATACAGGAGAACACTGAAGCTTTCTTT. This encodes CASSIQENTEAFF.

V gene TRBV5-1 combines with J gene TRBJ2-1; possibly TRBD1 for D (6 bases). The CDR3 extends over 16 amino acids. The germline V gene has CDR1 SGHRS and CDR2 YFSETQ. V shed 6 bases and J shed 7 bases, with 23 bases lying between them. CDR3 nucleotide sequence: TGCGCCAGCACTGTGGCCGGGACACCCCGTTGGAATGAGCAGTTCTTC. As protein: CASTVAGTPRWNEQFF. Based on the CDR3 plus reference TRBV5-1 and TRBJ2-1, the full variable domain is KAGVTQTPRYLIKTRGQQVTLSCSPISGHRSVSWYQQTPGQGLQFLFEYFSETQRNKGNFPGRFSGRQFSNSRSEMNVSTLELGDSALYLCASTVAGTPRWNEQFFGPGTRLTVL.

This sequence joins TRBV11-3 and TRBJ1-1; TRBD1 matches at 9 bases. J gave up 2 bases and V 3 bases, and 4 bases lay outside the gene matches. CDR3 length: 15 residues. Germline V lookup: CDR1 SGHNT, CDR2 YENEEA. This CDR3 reads CASSFLTGGNTEAFF. CDR3 DNA sequence: TGTGCCAGCAGCTTCCTGACAGGGGGAAACACTGAAGCTTTCTTT.

The J gene is TRBJ2-1, the V gene TRBV7-9; possible D gene TRBD2, 6 bases. In germline, CDR1 is SEHNR, CDR2 FQNEAQ (reference sequence). Trimming shortened V by 5 bases and J by 12 bases, and 23 bases separated the two germline ends. CDR3 length equals 15 residues. The DNA for the CDR3 is TGTGCCAGCAGCCCCGTGGTAGCGGACCCTGAAAGGCAGTTCTTC. Translating it yields CASSPVVADPERQFF.

The chain uses TRBV2 and TRBJ2-7; D is possibly TRBD2 (5 bases). CDR1 and CDR2 from the germline V gene are SNHLY and FYNNEI. The V and J ends lost 0 bases and 2 bases respectively, with 8 bases between them. The CDR3 spans 14 residues. The CDR3 loop is CASSEARATYEQYF. Here the CDR3 DNA reads TGTGCCAGCAGTGAAGCGCGGGCCACCTACGAGCAGTACTTC. Full variable domain (missing parts from reference TRBV2 and TRBJ2-7): EPEVTQTPSHQVTQMGQEVILRCVPISNHLYFYWYRQILGQKVEFLVSFYNNEISEKSEIFDDQFSVERPDGSNFTLKIRSTKLEDSAMYFCASSEARATYEQYFGPGTRLTVT.

Only a few counts were recorded for this clone. J is TRBJ2-2 and V is TRBV2; TRBD1 agrees at 8 bases. Germline V lookup: CDR1 SNHLY, CDR2 FYNNEI. The CDR3 loop spans 13 amino acids. J was trimmed by 7 bases and V by 8 bases; bases with no gene match: 6. The CDR3 reads CASRTGIGGELFF. CDR3 nucleotide sequence: TGTGCCAGCCGGACAGGGATAGGCGGGGAGCTGTTTTTT.

This clone was observed a handful of times. The chain recombines TRBV5-1 with TRBJ2-7; D gene uncertain. Looked up from germline, CDR1 is SGHRS and CDR2 is YFSETQ. The CDR3 contains 13 residues. Trimming removed 3 bases at V and 0 bases at J, with 7 bases between. The CDR3 sequence: CASSSLASYEQYF. The CDR3 region has the DNA TGCGCCAGCAGCTCATTAGCCTCCTACGAGCAGTACTTC.

This clone has more than one count but fewer than ten. V and J are TRBV6-5 and TRBJ1-1, with D unclear. Between the trimmed V and J ends, which lost 7 bases and 1 base, there was a span of 10 bases. Germline V gene lookup returns CDR1 MNHEY and CDR2 SVGAGI. The CDR3 has 13 amino acids. CDR3 sequence (DNA): TGTGCCAGCACTCCAGACAAGAACACTGAAGCTTTCTTT. Translating gives CASTPDKNTEAFF.

The gene calls are TRBV6-5 and TRBJ2-1; D is unclear. The CDR3 has 15 residues. V lost 2 bases and J lost 6, with 14 bases in between. The V gene's germline CDR1 is MNHEY and CDR2 SVGAGI. CDR3 in amino acids: CASSYGLRQSNEQFF. CDR3 in DNA: TGTGCCAGCAGTTACGGGCTACGACAAAGCAATGAGCAGTTCTTC.

This clone was detected many times. The genes are TRBV5-1 and TRBJ2-5; D unresolved. V shed 0 bases and J shed 1 base, with 7 bases lying between them. CDR1 and CDR2 (germline): SGHRS, YFSETQ. The CDR3 totals 14 residues. The CDR3 region is CASSLVPSQETQYF. CDR3 DNA sequence: TGCGCCAGCAGCTTGGTGCCCAGCCAAGAGACCCAGTACTTC.

This clone was counted between two and nine times. This sequence joins TRBV7-2 and TRBJ1-4, with TRBD1 identical over 8 bases. CDR3 length: 15 amino acids. Germline-derived CDR1 and CDR2 are SGHTA and FQGNSA. V gave up 3 bases and J gave up 8 bases; unmatched junction bases: 8. This chain's CDR3 is CASSFGRQGNEKLFF. In nucleotides, the CDR3 is TGTGCCAGCAGCTTTGGGAGACAGGGGAACGAAAAACTGTTTTTT. Drawing the rest from reference TRBV7-2 and TRBJ1-4, the complete variable domain is GAGVSQSPSNKVTEKGKDVELRCDPISGHTALYWYRQSLGQGLEFLIYFQGNSAPDKSGLPSDRFSAERTGGSVSTLTIQRTQQEDSAVYLCASSFGRQGNEKLFFGSGTQLSVL.

J is TRBJ2-7 and V is TRBV7-9; D is perhaps TRBD1 (6 bases). Germline V CDR1 and CDR2: SEHNR, FQNEAQ (reference sequence). The CDR3 extends over 13 amino acids. Trimming left V 2 bases short and J 6 bases short, with 11 bases between. This chain's CDR3 is CASSLMVGAEQYF. CDR3 sequence (DNA): TGTGCCAGCAGCTTAATGGTGGGGGCCGAGCAGTACTTC. Supplemented by reference TRBV7-9 and TRBJ2-7, the full variable domain reads DTGVSQNPRHKITKRGQNVTFRCDPISEHNRLYWYRQTLGQGPEFLTYFQNEAQLEKSRLLSDRFSAERPKGSFSTLEIQRTEQGDSAMYLCASSLMVGAEQYFGPGTRLTVT.

This chain joins TRBV6-4 and TRBJ1-1; D ambiguous. Germline V gene data show CDR1 as MRHNA and CDR2 as SNTAGT. The CDR3 contains 14 residues. Trimming left V 0 bases short and J 5 bases short, with 10 bases between. This chain's CDR3 is CASSDSGSGTEAFF. CDR3 DNA: TGTGCCAGCAGTGACTCTGGCAGCGGTACTGAAGCTTTCTTT.

V is TRBV30 and J is TRBJ1-6; possible D gene TRBD1, 5 bases. V was cut by 1 base and J by 3 bases, with 10 bases left in between. The V gene's germline CDR1 is GTSNPN and CDR2 SVGIG (reference sequence). The CDR3 totals 15 residues. In DNA, the CDR3 is TGTGCCTGGAGTGCCGCGACAGTCTATAATTCACCCCTCCACTTT. Translating gives CAWSAATVYNSPLHF. Complete variable domain (other parts from reference TRBV30 and TRBJ1-6): SQTIHQWPATLVQPVGSPLSLECTVEGTSNPNLYWYRQAAGRGLQLLFYSVGIGQISSEVPQNLSASRPQDRQFILSSKKLLLSDSGFYLCAWSAATVYNSPLHFGNGTRLTVT.

The chain recombines TRBV29-1 with TRBJ2-3, with TRBD2 identical over 7 bases. CDR1 and CDR2 from the germline V gene are SQVTM and ANQGSEA. There are 14 residues in the CDR3. V lost 2 bases to trimming and J lost 4 bases; unmatched junction nucleotides: 6. CDR3 nucleotides: TGCAGCGTTGAACCCGCGGGAGAGCCAGATACGCAGTATTTT. This translates into CSVEPAGEPDTQYF.

The J gene is TRBJ2-5, the V gene TRBV29-1; D unresolved. Trimming took off 4 bases at V and 4 bases at J, with 13 bases between the two ends. The germline gives CDR1 SQVTM, CDR2 ANQGSEA. This CDR3 spans 13 amino acids. The CDR3 DNA sequence: TGCAGCGTTGTTTCATCTACCGGAGAGACCCAGTACTTC. This translates into CSVVSSTGETQYF.

Worth noting for this clone: An end of the junction differs from the germline gene, which may be a read error. This CDR3 is also generated by other DNA sequences in the sample. V usage is TRBV5-1 and J usage is TRBJ2-1; 8 positions match TRBD2. Germline V lookup: CDR1 SGHRS, CDR2 YFSETQ. The CDR3 consists of 14 residues. CDR3 nucleotide sequence: TGTGCCAGCAGCTTGGTAATAGCGGGGAATGAGCAGTTCTTC. Translating gives CASSLVIAGNEQFF.

The rearrangement uses TRBV5-1 and TRBJ2-7; unclear D gene. From germline, CDR1 is SGHRS and CDR2 YFSETQ. This CDR3 region has 15 residues. Trimming cost V 3 bases and J 10 bases, with 23 bases left between them. CDR3 protein: CASSSAGTGPFHQYF. For the CDR3, the DNA is TGCGCCAGCAGCTCAGCAGGTACTGGCCCTTTTCACCAGTACTTC.

The chain carries TRBV6-6 and TRBJ1-1; 7 bases match TRBD1. CDR3 length equals 13 residues. Germline V gene sequence: CDR1 MNHNY, CDR2 SVGAGI (reference sequence). Trimming took 7 bases from V and 3 from J; bases not matched to a gene: 5. The CDR3 DNA is TGTGCCAGCATCCGCGACAGGGACACTGAAGCTTTCTTT. It codes for CASIRDRDTEAFF.